This T cell receptor beta chain came from a study of spatial heterogeneity in lung cancer. Study observations and caveats: Mutation tallies in tumors tracked expanded intratumoral alpha and beta TCR counts.

This clonotype ranks as medium-sized. Its antigen is undetermined. Being off target in a library aimed at alpha chains, this beta chain has a size of little meaning. This CDR3 region has 18 residues. The V and J ends lost 0 bases and 4 bases, in that order; junction bases with no gene match: 11. In germline, CDR1 is ENHRY, CDR2 SYGVKD. One entry per CDR3 protein, called by TCRdb with MiXCR from the 5' RACE reads. Here the sample spans 4,000 or so distinct CDR3 sequences, about 7% being singletons. Time point specified: sample taken at primary tumor resection. The gene calls are TRBV10-3 and TRBJ2-1, with 8 nucleotides matching TRBD1. The TCR comes from a male donor with early-stage non-small cell lung cancer. The specimen was lung tumor tissue, collected at surgery. The CDR3 is CAISESGAGGLGYNEQFF. CDR3 coding DNA: TGTGCCATCAGTGAGTCGGGGGCAGGGGGCCTAGGTTACAATGAGCAGTTCTTC.